Sequencing of this T cell receptor beta chain was carried out in a study of monozygotic twins with inflammatory bowel disease. General study findings and limits: Especially with disease activity, IBD patients shared fewer clonotypes with others than healthy twins did.

CDR3 size: 13 residues. Germline V lookup: CDR1 MGHDK, CDR2 SYGVNS. Using the 5' RACE reads, TCRdb records one entry per CDR3 protein without DNA. The listing records over 150,000 distinct CDR3 sequences. A word on this clonotype: Antigen unknown.

Sequencing was performed on blood. The J gene is TRBJ2-3, the V gene TRBV25-1. This sequence originates from a human donor with ulcerative colitis or Crohn's disease, or a healthy co-twin of an affected twin (not recorded which). Here the CDR3 reads CASSEVGTDTQYF.